This TCR beta chain was captured by sequencing in a study of Graves' ophthalmopathy and Graves' hyperthyroidism. Study-level results: Discriminating ophthalmopathy from stable hyperthyroidism, a 13-signature model attained a sensitivity of about 89% and a specificity of about 81%. Detection in blood was also observed for most expanded thyroid clonotypes above 0.001 frequency.

Researchers took RNA transcripts and amplified TCR beta CDR3 regions from them. An opening RT-PCR round employed HTBI primers and preceded a second-round multiplex PCR. TCRdb recomputed calls from the multiplex PCR reads with MiXCR, one row per CDR3 protein. The data show approximately 500,000 distinct CDR3 sequences, approximately 15% seen once. Germline CDR1 MNHNS, CDR2 SASEGT. The CDR3 is made up of 14 amino acids. Deletions cut 6 bases from V and 2 bases from J, with 13 bases between. Clinical symptoms, serum thyroxine, TRAb, thyroid ultrasound and orbital computed tomography determined diagnosis. A word on this clonotype: What it binds is unknown.

The sequenced sample consisted of blood. The genes are TRBV6-1 and TRBJ1-2; D not resolved. The sequence came from a woman in her twenties or thirties with Graves' ophthalmopathy. CDR3 in amino acids: CASRPPGANYGYTF. In nucleotides, the CDR3 is TGTGCCAGCAGGCCTCCAGGTGCCAACTATGGCTACACCTTC.